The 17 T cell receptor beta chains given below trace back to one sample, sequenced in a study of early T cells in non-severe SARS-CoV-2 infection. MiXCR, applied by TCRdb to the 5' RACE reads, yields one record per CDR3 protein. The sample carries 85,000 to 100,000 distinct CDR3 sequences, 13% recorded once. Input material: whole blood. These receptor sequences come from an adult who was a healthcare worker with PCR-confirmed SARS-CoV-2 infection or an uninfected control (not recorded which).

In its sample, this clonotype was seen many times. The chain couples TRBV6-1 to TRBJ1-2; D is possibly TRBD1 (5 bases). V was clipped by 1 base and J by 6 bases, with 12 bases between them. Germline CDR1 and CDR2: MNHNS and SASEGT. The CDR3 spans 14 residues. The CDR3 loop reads CASSEVKGMDGYTF. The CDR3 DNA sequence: TGTGCCAGCAGTGAAGTTAAGGGGATGGATGGCTACACCTTC.

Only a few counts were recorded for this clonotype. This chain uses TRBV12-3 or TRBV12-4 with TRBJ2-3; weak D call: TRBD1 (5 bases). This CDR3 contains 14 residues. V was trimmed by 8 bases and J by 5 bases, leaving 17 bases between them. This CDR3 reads CASLNQGTVDTQYF. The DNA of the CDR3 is TGTGCCAGCCTGAATCAGGGAACGGTAGATACGCAGTATTTT.

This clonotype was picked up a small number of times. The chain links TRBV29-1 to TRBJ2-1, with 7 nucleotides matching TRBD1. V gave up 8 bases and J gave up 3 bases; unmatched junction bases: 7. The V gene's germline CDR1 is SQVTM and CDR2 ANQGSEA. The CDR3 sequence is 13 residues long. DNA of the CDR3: TGCAGCCTGATCCGGGACAGCTACAATGAGCAGTTCTTC. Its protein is CSLIRDSYNEQFF.

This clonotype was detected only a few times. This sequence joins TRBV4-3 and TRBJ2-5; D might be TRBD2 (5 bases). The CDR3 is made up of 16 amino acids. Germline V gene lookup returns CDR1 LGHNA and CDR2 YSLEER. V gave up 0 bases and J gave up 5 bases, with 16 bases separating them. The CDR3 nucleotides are TGCGCCAGCAGCCAAGATATTAGCGTCCTTGGGGAGACCCAGTACTTC. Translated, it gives CASSQDISVLGETQYF.

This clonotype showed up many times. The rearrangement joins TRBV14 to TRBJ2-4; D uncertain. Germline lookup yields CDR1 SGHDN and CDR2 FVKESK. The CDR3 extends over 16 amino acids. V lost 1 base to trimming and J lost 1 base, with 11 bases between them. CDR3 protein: CASSQGLGRAKNIQYF. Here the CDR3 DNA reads TGTGCCAGCAGCCAAGGCCTGGGCCGCGCCAAAAACATTCAGTACTTC.

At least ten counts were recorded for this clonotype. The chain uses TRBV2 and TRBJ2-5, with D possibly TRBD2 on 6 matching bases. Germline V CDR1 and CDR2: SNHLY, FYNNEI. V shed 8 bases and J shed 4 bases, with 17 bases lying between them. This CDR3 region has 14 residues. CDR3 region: CASSRGGKRETQYF. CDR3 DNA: TGTGCCAGCTCAAGGGGCGGGAAGAGAGAGACCCAGTACTTC.

CDR3 loop: CASSPMTGPSYEQYF. CDR3 nucleotides: TGCGCCAGCAGCCCAATGACAGGCCCGTCCTACGAGCAGTACTTC. V is TRBV4-1 and J is TRBJ2-7, with a tentative D call TRBD1 (6 bases). CDR3 length equals 15 residues. V lost 4 bases and J lost 1, with 14 bases in between. Germline CDR1 and CDR2: MGHRA and YSYEKL.

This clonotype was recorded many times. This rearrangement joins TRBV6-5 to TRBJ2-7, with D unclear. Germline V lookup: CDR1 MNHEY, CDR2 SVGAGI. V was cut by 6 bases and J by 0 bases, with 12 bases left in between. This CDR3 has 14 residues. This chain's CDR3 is CASSRGHLSYEQYF. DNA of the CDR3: TGTGCCAGCAGCCGCGGCCACCTCTCCTACGAGCAGTACTTC.

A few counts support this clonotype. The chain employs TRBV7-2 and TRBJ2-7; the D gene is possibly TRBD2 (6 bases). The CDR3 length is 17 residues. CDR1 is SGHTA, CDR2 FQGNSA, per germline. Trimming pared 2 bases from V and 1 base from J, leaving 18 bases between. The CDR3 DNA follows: TGTGCCAGCAGCTTATCCCTAGGGACTCTCCGTTCCTACGAGCAGTACTTC. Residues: CASSLSLGTLRSYEQYF.

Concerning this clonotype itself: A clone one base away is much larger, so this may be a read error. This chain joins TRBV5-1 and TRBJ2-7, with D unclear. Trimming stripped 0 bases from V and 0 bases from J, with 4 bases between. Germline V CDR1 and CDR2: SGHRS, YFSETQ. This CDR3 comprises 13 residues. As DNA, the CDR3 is TGCGCCAGCAGCTTGGACCACTCCTACGAGCAGTACTTC. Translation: CASSLDHSYEQYF. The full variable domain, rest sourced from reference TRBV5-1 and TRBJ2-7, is KAGVTQTPRYLIKTRGQQVTLSCSPISGHRSVSWYQQTPGQGLQFLFEYFSETQRNKGNFPGRFSGRQFSNSRSEMNVSTLELGDSALYLCASSLDHSYEQYFGPGTRLTVT.

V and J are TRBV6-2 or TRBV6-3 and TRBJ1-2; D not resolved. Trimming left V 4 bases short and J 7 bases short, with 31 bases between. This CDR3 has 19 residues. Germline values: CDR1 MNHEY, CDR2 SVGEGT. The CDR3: CASSLSAYTSAARRGGYTF. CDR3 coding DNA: TGTGCCAGCAGTTTGTCAGCTTACACGTCGGCGGCGCGGCGGGGTGGCTACACCTTC.

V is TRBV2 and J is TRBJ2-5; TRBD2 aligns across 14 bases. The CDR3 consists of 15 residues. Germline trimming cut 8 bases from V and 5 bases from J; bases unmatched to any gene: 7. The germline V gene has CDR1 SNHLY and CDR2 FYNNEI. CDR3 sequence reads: CASRQGTSGGETQYF. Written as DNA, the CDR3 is TGTGCCAGCCGACAAGGGACTAGCGGGGGCGAGACCCAGTACTTC.

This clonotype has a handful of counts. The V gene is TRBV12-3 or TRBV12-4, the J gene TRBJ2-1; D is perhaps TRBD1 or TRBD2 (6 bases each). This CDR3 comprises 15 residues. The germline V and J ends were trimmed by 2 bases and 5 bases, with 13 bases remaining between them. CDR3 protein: CASSLRGVGNNEQFF. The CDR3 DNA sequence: TGTGCCAGCAGTTTAAGGGGGGTAGGCAACAATGAGCAGTTCTTC.

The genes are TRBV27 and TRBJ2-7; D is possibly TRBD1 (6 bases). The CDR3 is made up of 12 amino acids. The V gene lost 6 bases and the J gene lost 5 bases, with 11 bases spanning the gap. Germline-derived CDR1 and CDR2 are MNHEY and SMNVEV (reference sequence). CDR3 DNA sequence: TGTGCCAGCAGCCGTACAGGGAACGAGCAGTACTTC. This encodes CASSRTGNEQYF.

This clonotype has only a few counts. The CDR3 spells CASSLVGTGEKGYTF. The DNA for the CDR3 is TGTGCCAGCAGCTTAGTTGGAACAGGGGAGAAGGGCTACACCTTC. V is TRBV11-2 and J is TRBJ1-2, with 7 positions matching TRBD1. Germline V lookup: CDR1 SGHAT, CDR2 FQNNGV. This CDR3 contains 15 residues. V lost 1 base and J lost 8; bases outside the gene matches: 10.

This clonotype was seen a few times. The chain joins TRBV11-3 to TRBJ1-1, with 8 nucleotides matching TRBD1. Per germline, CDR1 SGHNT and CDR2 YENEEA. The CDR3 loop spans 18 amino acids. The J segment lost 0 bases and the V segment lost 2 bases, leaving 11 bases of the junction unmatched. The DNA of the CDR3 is TGTGCCAGCAGCTTAAAGGGACAGGTTAAACCTATGAACACTGAAGCTTTCTTT. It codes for CASSLKGQVKPMNTEAFF. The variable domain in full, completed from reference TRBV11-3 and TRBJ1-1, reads EAGVVQSPRYKIIEKKQPVAFWCNPISGHNTLYWYLQNLGQGPELLIRYENEEAVDDSQLPKDRFSAERLKGVDSTLKIQPAELGDSAVYLCASSLKGQVKPMNTEAFFGQGTRLTVV.

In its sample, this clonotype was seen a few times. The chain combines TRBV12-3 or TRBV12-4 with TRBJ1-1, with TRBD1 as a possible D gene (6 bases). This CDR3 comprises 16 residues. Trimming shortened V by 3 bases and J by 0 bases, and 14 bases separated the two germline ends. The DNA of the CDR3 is TGTGCCAGCAGTTTGGGCGGGGGCGTCATGAACACTGAAGCTTTCTTT. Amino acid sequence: CASSLGGGVMNTEAFF.